This T cell receptor beta chain was identified during a study of blood T cells in healthy people across ages. This clonotype was observed a handful of times. What it recognizes is unknown. Study-wide points: Per-million-T-cell TCR beta diversity fell roughly linearly with age.

Healthy individuals of Caucasian origin from Russia, aged roughly 6 to 95, served as donors. The second PCR ran about 6 to 12 cycles with a sample-barcoded 5' primer and J-beta primers. Each CDR3 protein is one row after TCRdb ran MiXCR on the 5' RACE reads. Of about 940,000 distinct CDR3 sequences listed, about 44% were seen once; the top ten hold around an eighth. Sequencing was performed on blood. The source of this sequence is a young man in good health.

The CDR3 protein is CASRGLAGATDTQYF. Written as DNA, the CDR3 is TGTGCCAGCAGGGGGCTAGCGGGGGCCACAGATACGCAGTATTTT. V gene TRBV6-5 combines with J gene TRBJ2-3; 10 bases map to TRBD2. Looked up from germline, CDR1 is MNHEY and CDR2 is SVGAGI. The CDR3 spans 15 residues. Trimming took 6 bases from V and 2 from J; bases not matched to a gene: 5.